The subject of this entry is one T cell receptor (beta chain). The source of the sample is a study of blood T cells in healthy people across ages. Using a J-beta primer mix together with a sample-barcoded 5' primer, a second PCR was run for roughly 6 to 11 cycles. TCRdb passed the 5' RACE reads through MiXCR, listing each CDR3 protein once. Of 500,000 to 600,000 distinct CDR3 sequences listed, approximately 25% are singletons. The CDR3 runs 14 residues. The V gene end was trimmed by 2 bases and the J gene end by 4 bases; junction bases not matched to a gene: 5. Germline values: CDR1 GTSNPN, CDR2 SVGIG (reference sequence).

This sequence was found in a woman in her sixties or seventies in good health. The chain uses TRBV30 and TRBJ2-1; 7 bases fit TRBD1. The sequenced material came from blood. DNA for the CDR3: TGTGCCTGGAGTAAGGGGACAGCTTACAATGAGCAGTTCTTC. Its protein is CAWSKGTAYNEQFF. Using reference TRBV30 and TRBJ2-1 for the parts outside the CDR3, the full variable domain is SQTIHQWPATLVQPVGSPLSLECTVEGTSNPNLYWYRQAAGRGLQLLFYSVGIGQISSEVPQNLSASRPQDRQFILSSKKLLLSDSGFYLCAWSKGTAYNEQFFGPGTRLTVL.